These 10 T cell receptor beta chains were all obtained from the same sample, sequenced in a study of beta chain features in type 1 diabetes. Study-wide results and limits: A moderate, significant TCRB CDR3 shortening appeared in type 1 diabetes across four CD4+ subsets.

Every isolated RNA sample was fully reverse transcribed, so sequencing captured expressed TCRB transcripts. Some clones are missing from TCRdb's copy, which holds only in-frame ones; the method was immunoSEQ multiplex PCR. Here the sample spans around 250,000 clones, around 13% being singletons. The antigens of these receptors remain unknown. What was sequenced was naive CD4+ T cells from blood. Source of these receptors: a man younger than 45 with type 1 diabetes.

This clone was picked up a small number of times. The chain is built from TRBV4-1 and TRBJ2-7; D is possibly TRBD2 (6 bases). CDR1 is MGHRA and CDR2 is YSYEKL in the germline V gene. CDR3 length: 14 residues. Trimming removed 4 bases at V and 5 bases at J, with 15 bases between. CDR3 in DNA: TGCGCCAGCAGCCGCGGGAACCCGGCCCACGAGCAGTACTTC. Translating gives CASSRGNPAHEQYF.

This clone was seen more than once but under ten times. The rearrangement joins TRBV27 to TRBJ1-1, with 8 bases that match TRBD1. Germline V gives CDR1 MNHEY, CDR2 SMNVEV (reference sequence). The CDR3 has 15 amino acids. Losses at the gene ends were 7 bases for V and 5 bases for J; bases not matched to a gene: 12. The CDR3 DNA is TGTGCCAGCACCCCAGGGGGCGCAGGGTTGACTGAAGCTTTCTTT. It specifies CASTPGGAGLTEAFF.

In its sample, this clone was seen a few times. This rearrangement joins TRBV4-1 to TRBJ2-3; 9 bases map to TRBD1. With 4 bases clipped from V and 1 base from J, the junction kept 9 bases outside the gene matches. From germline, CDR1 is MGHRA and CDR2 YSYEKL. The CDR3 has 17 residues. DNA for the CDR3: TGCGCCAGCAGCCCCTCGGGACAGGGAGGCGGCACAGATACGCAGTATTTT. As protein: CASSPSGQGGGTDTQYF.

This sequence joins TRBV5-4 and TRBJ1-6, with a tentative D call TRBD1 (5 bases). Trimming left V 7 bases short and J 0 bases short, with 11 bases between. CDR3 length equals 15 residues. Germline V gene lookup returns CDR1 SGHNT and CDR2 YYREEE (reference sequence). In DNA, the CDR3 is TGTGCCAGCTCCGGGGGGAGCTCCTATAATTCACCCCTCCACTTT. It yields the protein CASSGGSSYNSPLHF.

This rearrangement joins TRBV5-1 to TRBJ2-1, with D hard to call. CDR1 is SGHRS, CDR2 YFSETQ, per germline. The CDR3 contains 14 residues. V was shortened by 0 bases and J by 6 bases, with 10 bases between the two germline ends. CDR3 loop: CASSLGGKANEQFF. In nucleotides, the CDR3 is TGCGCCAGCAGCTTGGGAGGCAAAGCCAATGAGCAGTTCTTC.

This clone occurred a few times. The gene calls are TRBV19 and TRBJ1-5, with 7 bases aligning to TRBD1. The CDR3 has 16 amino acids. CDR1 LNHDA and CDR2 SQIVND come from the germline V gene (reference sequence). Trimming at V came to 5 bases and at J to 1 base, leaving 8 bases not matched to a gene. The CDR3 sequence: CASSGQETASNQPQHF. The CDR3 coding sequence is TGTGCCAGTAGTGGACAGGAAACAGCGAGCAATCAGCCCCAGCATTTT.

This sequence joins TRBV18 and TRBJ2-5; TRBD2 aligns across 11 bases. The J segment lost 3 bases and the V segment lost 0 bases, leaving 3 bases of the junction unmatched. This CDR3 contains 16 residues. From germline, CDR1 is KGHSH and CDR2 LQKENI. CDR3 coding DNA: TGTGCCAGCTCACCACCCCGACTAGCGGGGAAAGAGACCCAGTACTTC. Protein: CASSPPRLAGKETQYF.

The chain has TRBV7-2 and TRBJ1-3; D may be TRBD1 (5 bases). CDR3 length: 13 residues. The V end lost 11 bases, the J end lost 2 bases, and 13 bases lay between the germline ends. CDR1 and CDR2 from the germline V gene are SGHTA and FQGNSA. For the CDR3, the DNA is TGTGCCTCCTCGGGGGTCGCTGGAAACACCATATATTTT. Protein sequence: CASSGVAGNTIYF.

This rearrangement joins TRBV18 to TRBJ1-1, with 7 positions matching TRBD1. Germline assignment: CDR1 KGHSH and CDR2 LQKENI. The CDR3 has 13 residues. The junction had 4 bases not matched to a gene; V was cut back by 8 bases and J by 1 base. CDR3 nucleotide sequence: TGTGCCAGCGCCGGGACAGCGAACACTGAAGCTTTCTTT. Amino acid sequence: CASAGTANTEAFF.

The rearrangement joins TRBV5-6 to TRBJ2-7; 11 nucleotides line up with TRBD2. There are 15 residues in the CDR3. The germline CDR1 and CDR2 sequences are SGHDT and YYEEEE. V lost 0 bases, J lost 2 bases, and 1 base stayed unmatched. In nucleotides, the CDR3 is TGTGCCAGCAGCTTGGGACTAGCGGGGACCTACGAGCAGTACTTC. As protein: CASSLGLAGTYEQYF. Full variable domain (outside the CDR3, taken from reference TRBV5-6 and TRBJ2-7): DAGVTQSPTHLIKTRGQQVTLRCSPKSGHDTVSWYQQALGQGPQFIFQYYEEEERQRGNFPDRFSGHQFPNYSSELNVNALLLGDSALYLCASSLGLAGTYEQYFGPGTRLTVT.